The sequence of this TCR beta chain was determined in a study of T-cell reconstitution after alpha-beta-depleted transplantation in children (dated by TCRdb to the mid-2010s). Study-wide context: Using TCR repertoire profiling, the study quantitatively followed how T-cell immune reconstitution unfolded in children after TCRalphabeta/CD19-depleted allogeneic hematopoietic cell transplantation.

The treatment or condition tag for this specimen amounts to: allogeneic hematopoietic cell transplantation with graft depleted of TCRalphabeta T cells and CD19 B cells. Transplant recipients were children who received TCRalphabeta/CD19-depleted allogeneic hematopoietic cell grafts. Details on this clonotype: Its antigen has not been determined. There are no base qualities to consult, and no much larger clone falls within one base.

Broad study findings and their caveats: Over subsequent months, a decline in hyperexpanded clone frequencies was noted, and after one year, T-cell counts and TCRbeta diversity were mostly ascribed to newly produced T cells. The apparently early recovery of alphabetaT-cell counts about two months after transplant reportedly depended on only several hundred rapidly expanded clones that came from non-depleted graft cells. In some patients, high TCRbeta diversity at day 60 was attributed to recipient T cells and intrathymic progenitors that had survived conditioning.

Taken from cysteine to phenylalanine, the CDR3 has 11 residues. CDR3 DNA is the only sequence kept; it has 33 bases, read in frame from the first base. As encoded in the germline V gene, CDR1 is MDHEN while CDR2 is SYDVKM. V drops 3 bases and J drops 7 bases, leaving 7 bases in between. Libraries were built with PCR. Sequenced on an Illumina HiSeq 2500. TCR library preparation used molecular barcoding, with unique molecular identifiers applied to normalize quantification of the TCRbeta repertoire. Clones were called with MiXCR by TCRdb after fastp trimmed the public reads at Q25, and only in-frame beta chains were retained. Merged by CDR3 protein, the rows form single entries marked with the most common genes and DNA. This sample lists approximately 430,000 distinct CDR3 sequences; 15% to 20% were detected once. The ten largest clones take up under 30% of the sample.

This specimen was PBMCs, mostly from graft donor cells, taken 360 days after TCRalphabeta/CD19-depleted stem cell transplant. The V and J segments used are TRBV28 and TRBJ2-7, and possibly TRBD2, on 5 matching bases. This sequence was found in a boy younger than two who had a stem cell transplant for Wiskott-Aldrich syndrome, so the T cells may come from the graft donor. The base sequence is TGTGCCAGCAGTTTCCGGGAAGAGCAGTACTTC. Its product reads: CASSFREEQYF.